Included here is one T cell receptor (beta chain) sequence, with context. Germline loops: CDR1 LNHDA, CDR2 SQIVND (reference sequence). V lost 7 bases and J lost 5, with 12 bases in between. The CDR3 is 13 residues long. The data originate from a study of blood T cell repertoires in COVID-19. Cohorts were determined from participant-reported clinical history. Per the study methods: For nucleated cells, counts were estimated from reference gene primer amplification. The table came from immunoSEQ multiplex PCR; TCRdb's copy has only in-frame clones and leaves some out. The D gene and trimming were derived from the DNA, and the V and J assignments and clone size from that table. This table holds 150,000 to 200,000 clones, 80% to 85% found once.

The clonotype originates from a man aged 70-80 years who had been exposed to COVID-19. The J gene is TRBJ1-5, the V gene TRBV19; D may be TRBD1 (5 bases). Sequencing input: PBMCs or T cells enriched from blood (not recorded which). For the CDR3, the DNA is TGTGCCAGTAACTGGGGCAGGGATCAGCCCCAGCATTTT. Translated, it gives CASNWGRDQPQHF.